This TCR beta chain was captured by sequencing in a study of metastatic and nonmetastatic thyroid tumors. Study conclusions and caveats: Reported TCR beta diversity, measured in blood and tumor, was significantly higher for malignant thyroid tumors than for benign nodules.

This clone has ten or more counts. As yet, its antigen is unknown. TCRdb reanalyzed the PCR reads via MiXCR. This table holds approximately 90,000 clones, over 9.5% found once. The CDR3 length is 15 residues. Per the germline V gene, CDR1 is DFQATT and CDR2 is SNEGSKA (reference sequence). With 6 bases removed from V and 3 bases from J, the gap between germline ends came to 18 bases. All patients were treatment-naive before thyroid surgery. The TCR comes from a female donor with papillary thyroid cancer or a benign thyroid nodule (not recorded which). Some clones in this sample may be carry-over from other donors' samples. Material: blood. The J gene is TRBJ1-5, the V gene TRBV20-1; a possible D gene is TRBD1 (6 bases). The CDR3 coding sequence is TGCAGTGCACCCCCTTCGGGACACCCCAATCAGCCCCAGCATTTT. Protein sequence: CSAPPSGHPNQPQHF.